This record concerns one TCR beta chain sequence. Germline-derived CDR1 and CDR2 are SGHAT and FQNNGV. This CDR3 comprises 15 residues. With 1 base clipped from V and 4 bases from J, the junction kept 7 bases outside the gene matches. This specimen belongs to a study of blood T cell repertoires in COVID-19. Libraries were prepared by immunoSEQ multiplex PCR; TCRdb keeps only in-frame clonotypes and omits some of them. The sample has about 210,000 clones, roughly 78% seen once. The source is a woman in her 40s with acute or convalescent COVID-19. The sequenced material came from peripheral blood. The chain carries TRBV11-2 and TRBJ2-7, with 7 bases matching TRBD2. The CDR3 DNA reads as TGTGCCAGCAGCTTAGGGCTAGCGGTCACGTACGAGCAGTACTTC. This gives the protein CASSLGLAVTYEQYF.